A selection of T cell receptor beta chains follows, all from one sample in a study of PD-L1 blockade in urothelial cancer. Libraries were prepared by immunoSEQ multiplex PCR; TCRdb keeps only in-frame clonotypes and omits some of them. The sample has about 120,000 clones, around 86% seen once. The material was PBMCs, obtained around atezolizumab (anti-PD-L1) treatment. Source of these receptors: a man aged 50 or older with urothelial cancer. The CDR3 runs from the conserved cysteine through the conserved F or W. A D gene is named only where the DNA matches it firmly. Some rows have no size entry. The others give once, few or many, or a class for an expanded clone.

v_gene	j_gene	abundance	d_gene	CDR3nt	CDR3aa
TRBV5-1	TRBJ2-1	-	TRBD2	TGCGCCAGCAGCTACCGGCTAGCGGGAGTCTCCAATGAGCAGTTCTTC	CASSYRLAGVSNEQFF
TRBV15	TRBJ1-4	once	-	TGTGCCACCAGCCCGGGATCGTATGAAAAACTGTTTTTT	CATSPGSYEKLFF
TRBV5-1	TRBJ2-3	-	TRBD1	TGCGCCAGCAGCGCAGGGGGCGGTCCAGATACGCAGTATTTT	CASSAGGGPDTQYF
TRBV28	TRBJ1-6	once	-	TGTGCGTCGACAGGCCGAAGCTCCTATAATTCACCCCTCCACTTT	CASTGRSSYNSPLHF
TRBV28	TRBJ1-6	few	-	TGTGCCAGCAGTTTATCGCGACTGAAGTATAATTCACCCCTCCACTTT	CASSLSRLKYNSPLHF
TRBV19	TRBJ2-7	-	-	TGTGCCAGTAGTGCCCTCAGGGGCGGGTTTGTCGAGCAGTACTTC	CASSALRGGFVEQYF
TRBV13	TRBJ2-7	-	TRBD2	TGTGCCAGCAGCATTAGCGGGACTTACTACGAGCAGTACTTC	CASSISGTYYEQYF
TRBV4-1	TRBJ2-2	-	TRBD1	TGCGCCAGCAGCCAATGGGGGACAGGGACCGGGGAGCTGTTTTTT	CASSQWGTGTGELFF
TRBV6-6	TRBJ1-1	-	-	TGTGCCAGCATAGCGTCAGGAAAGCTAAACACTGAAGCTTTCTTT	CASIASGKLNTEAFF
TRBV5-1	TRBJ2-7	-	-	TGCGCCAGCAGCTTTGAAGGGAGGATTACCTACGAGCAGTACTTC	CASSFEGRITYEQYF
TRBV18	TRBJ1-2	-	TRBD1	TGTGCCAGCTCACCAAATGGACAGGGCTATGGCTACACCTTC	CASSPNGQGYGYTF
TRBV2	TRBJ1-6	-	-	TGTGCCAGCAGTGAACAGGCGACGAGCTCCTATAATTCACCCCTCCACTTT	CASSEQATSSYNSPLHF
TRBV7-3	TRBJ1-2	-	-	TGTGCCAGCAGCTTCCAAGTTCCAGGTGGCTACACCTTC	CASSFQVPGGYTF
TRBV5-1	TRBJ2-5	-	TRBD1	TGCGCCAGCAGCTTGGGGGCCCTAAGGGGGCGGCTAGAGACCCAGTACTTC	CASSLGALRGRLETQYF
TRBV7-9	TRBJ2-2	-	TRBD1	TGTGCCAGCAGCTTTTATGGCAGGGGGCGAGGGGGCACCGGGGAGCTGTTTTTT	CASSFYGRGRGGTGELFF
TRBV4-1	TRBJ2-7	-	-	TGCGCCAGCAGCCAGCGGGACAGCTACGAGCAGTACTTC	CASSQRDSYEQYF
TRBV18	TRBJ2-1	-	TRBD2	TGTGCCAGCTCACCGGTCGCGGGAGGGGCGTATGAGCAGTTCTTC	CASSPVAGGAYEQFF
TRBV6-5	TRBJ2-7	-	-	TGTGCCAGCAGTTACGTAATGGGGAGCTCCTACGAGCAGTACTTC	CASSYVMGSSYEQYF